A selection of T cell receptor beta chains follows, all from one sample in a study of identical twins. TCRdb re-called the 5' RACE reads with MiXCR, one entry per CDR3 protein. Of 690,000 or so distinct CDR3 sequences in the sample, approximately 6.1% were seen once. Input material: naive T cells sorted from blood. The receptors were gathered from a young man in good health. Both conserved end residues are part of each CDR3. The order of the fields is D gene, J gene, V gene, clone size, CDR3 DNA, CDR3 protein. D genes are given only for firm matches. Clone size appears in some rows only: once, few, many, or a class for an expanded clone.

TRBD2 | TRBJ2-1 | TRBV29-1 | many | TGCAGCGTTGACATTACGGGAGGGCAAACCTACAATGAGCAGTTCTTC | CSVDITGGQTYNEQFF
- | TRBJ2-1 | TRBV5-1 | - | TGCGCCAGCTCTGATACTTCCGTCTACAATGAGCAGTTCTTC | CASSDTSVYNEQFF
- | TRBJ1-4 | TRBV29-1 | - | TGCAGCGCAGGACAGCCGGCTAATGAAAAACTGTTTTTT | CSAGQPANEKLFF
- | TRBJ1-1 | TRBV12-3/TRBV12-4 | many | TGTGCCAGCAGTTTAGGAGACGCCATCAACACTGAAGCTTTCTTT | CASSLGDAINTEAFF
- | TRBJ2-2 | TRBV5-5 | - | TGTGCCAGCAGCCCGGGACGCCAACGCAACACCGGGGAGCTGTTTTTT | CASSPGRQRNTGELFF
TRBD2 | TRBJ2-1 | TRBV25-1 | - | TGTGCCAGCAGTGAAGCTAGCGGGGTCCGGGTCAATGAGCAGTTCTTC | CASSEASGVRVNEQFF
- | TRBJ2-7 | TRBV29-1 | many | TGCAGCGTCAAAGGTGACGGGGTTACCTACGAGCAGTACTTC | CSVKGDGVTYEQYF
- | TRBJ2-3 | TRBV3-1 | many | TGTGCCAGCAGCCCAGCCGCAGATACGCAGTATTTT | CASSPAADTQYF
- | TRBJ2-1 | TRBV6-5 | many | TGTGCCAGCAGTTACGGGATCGACTCCTACAATGAGCAGTTCTTC | CASSYGIDSYNEQFF
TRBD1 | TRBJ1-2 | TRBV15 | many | TGTGCCACCAGGACTTCAGGGGGGAATGGCTACACCTTC | CATRTSGGNGYTF
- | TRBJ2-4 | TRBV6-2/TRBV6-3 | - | TGTGCCAGCAGTTACTTTCCGCTCGCCCCAGGGACCCTAGCCAAAAACATTCAGTACTTC | CASSYFPLAPGTLAKNIQYF
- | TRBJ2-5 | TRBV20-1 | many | TGCAGTGCTTGGGGGGTGGCGAAAGAGACCCAGTACTTC | CSAWGVAKETQYF
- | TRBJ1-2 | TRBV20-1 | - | TGCAGTGCTAGATTGTCGGGCCCTGGCTACACCTTC | CSARLSGPGYTF
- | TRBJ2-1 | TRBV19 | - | TGTGCCAGTAGTAGGAGGGGAGAGGTCAGCAATGAGCAGTTCTTC | CASSRRGEVSNEQFF
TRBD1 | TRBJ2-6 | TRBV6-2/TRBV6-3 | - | TGTGCCAGCAGTCGCCGGGACAGTTACTCTGGGGCCAACGTCCTGACTTTC | CASSRRDSYSGANVLTF
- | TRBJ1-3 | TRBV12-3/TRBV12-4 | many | TGTGCCAGCAGTTTGTCCTCGGCCGTTTCAGGAAACACCATATATTTT | CASSLSSAVSGNTIYF
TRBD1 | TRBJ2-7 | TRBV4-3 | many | TGCGCCAGCAGCCTATGGGACAGGGACAACGAGCAGTACTTC | CASSLWDRDNEQYF
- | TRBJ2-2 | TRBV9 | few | TGTGCCAGCAGCGTAGGAGTAGCGGACACCGGGGAGCTGTTTTTT | CASSVGVADTGELFF
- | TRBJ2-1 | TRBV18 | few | TGTGCCAGCTCACCAGCAGGAGGATTAGGGGATGAGCAGTTCTTC | CASSPAGGLGDEQFF
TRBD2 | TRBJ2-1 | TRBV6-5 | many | TGTGCCAGCAGTTACTCCCCTAGCGGAGCTAACAATGAGCAGTTCTTC | CASSYSPSGANNEQFF
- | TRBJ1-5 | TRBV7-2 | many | TGTGCCAGCAGCTTAGTCGCAGGGAGCAATCAGCCCCAGCATTTT | CASSLVAGSNQPQHF
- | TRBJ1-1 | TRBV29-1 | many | TGCAGCGTTAGAGGGGAGCGCTCAGCTTTCTTT | CSVRGERSAFF
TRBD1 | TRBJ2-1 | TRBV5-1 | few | TGCGCCAGCAGCCACGGACAGGGGGCAGGGAATGAGCAGTTCTTC | CASSHGQGAGNEQFF
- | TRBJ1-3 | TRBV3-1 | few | TGTGCCAGCATGCCGAGACAGGCCCCAGGAAACACCATATATTTT | CASMPRQAPGNTIYF
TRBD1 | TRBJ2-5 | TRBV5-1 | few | TGCGCCAGCAGCCGCCGGGACAGGGGCCAAGAGACCCAGTACTTC | CASSRRDRGQETQYF
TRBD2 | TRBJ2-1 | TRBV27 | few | TGTGCCAGCAGTCTAACCGAACTAGCGGGATACAATGAGCAGTTCTTC | CASSLTELAGYNEQFF
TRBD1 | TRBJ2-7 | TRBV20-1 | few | TGCAGTGGGGGACAGGGGAACTACGAGCAGTACTTC | CSGGQGNYEQYF
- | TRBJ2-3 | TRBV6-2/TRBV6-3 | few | TGTGCCATTAACCAGGGACCCGATACGCAGTATTTT | CAINQGPDTQYF
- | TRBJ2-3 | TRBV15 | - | TGTGCCACCAGCCCAGGGGACGCCAGAGGGGTCACAGATACGCAGTATTTT | CATSPGDARGVTDTQYF
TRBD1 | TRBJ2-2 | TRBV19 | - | TGTGCCAGTAGACACGTCCGGGACAGAAACACCGGGGAGCTGTTTTTT | CASRHVRDRNTGELFF
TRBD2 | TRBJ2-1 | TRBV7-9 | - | TGTGCCAGCAGCTTATCCGGGCTAGCGGGAGGTCATGAGCAGTTCTTC | CASSLSGLAGGHEQFF